These 3 T cell receptor beta chains were sequenced from one sample in a study of shared clonotypes between healthy human individuals. Naive-designated CD8 cells lacked CD45RO, were positively enriched for CCR7, and omitted terminally differentiated effector memory CD45RA+ cells. TCRdb's copy holds only in-frame clones and misses some; the assay was immunoSEQ multiplex PCR. The table shows under 2,000,000 clones, with roughly 94% occurring only once. Sequencing was done on a sample of naive CD8+ T cells sorted from blood. These receptor sequences come from a man between 18 and 35 years old in good health.

This clone was observed a single time. Here the CDR3 reads CASSQVTYAGNEQFF. In DNA, the CDR3 is TGCGCCAGCAGCCAAGTTACCTATGCGGGCAATGAGCAGTTCTTC. This chain links TRBV4-3 with TRBJ2-1, with D maybe TRBD2 (5 bases). V lost 1 base, J lost 6 bases, and 13 bases lay in between. CDR3 length: 15 residues. CDR1 is LGHNA and CDR2 is YSLEER in the germline V gene.

This chain connects TRBV9 to TRBJ1-1; D may be TRBD1 (5 bases). V was pared by 0 bases and J by 7 bases, with 13 bases between. Germline values: CDR1 SGDLS, CDR2 YYNGEE. This CDR3 has 14 residues. The CDR3 nucleotides are TGTGCCAGCAGCGTAGGGGGAGGGACTTATGAAGCTTTCTTT. It is translated as CASSVGGGTYEAFF.

This clone was detected once. This chain links TRBV18 with TRBJ2-1; 15 bases are shared with TRBD2. This CDR3 is 17 amino acids long. V shed 3 bases and J 6 bases; nucleotides not matched to a gene: 6. CDR1 is KGHSH, CDR2 LQKENI, per germline. DNA for the CDR3: TGTGCCAGCTCACCGCCATGGGGACTAGCGGGAGGCAATGAGCAGTTCTTC. Amino acid sequence: CASSPPWGLAGGNEQFF.